The 22 T cell receptor beta chains below come from one sample, sequenced in a study of tumor and adjacent non-tumor tissue in lung cancer. The template was RNA from unsorted bulk tissue. The normal lung tissue was taken more than 3 cm from the tumor edge. A modified ARM-PCR protocol with three rounds of nested PCR amplified TCRbeta. TCRdb redid the calling of the multiplex PCR reads with MiXCR, one entry per CDR3 protein. This table holds 60,000 or so distinct CDR3 sequences, over 60% found once. Sequencing was performed on distant non-tumor lung tissue. The receptor set was obtained from a man between 70 and 80 years old with non-small cell lung cancer.

Concerning this clonotype itself: A clone one base away is much larger, so this may be a read error. The chain carries TRBV29-1 and TRBJ2-5; possible D gene TRBD1, 7 bases. This CDR3 has 13 amino acids. Germline V CDR1 and CDR2: SQVTM, ANQGSEA. The CDR3 spells CSVRQGYRETQCF. For the CDR3, the DNA is TGCAGCGTTCGACAGGGCTACCGGGAGACCCAGTGCTTC.

Details on this clonotype: The junction differs from germline at one of its ends, possibly a read error. CDR3 residues: CAGSLATTGELFF. CDR3 sequence (DNA): TGTGCCGGCAGCTTAGCCACCACCGGGGAGCTGTTCTTT. The chain has TRBV11-2 and TRBJ2-2; TRBD2 is a possible D gene (5 bases). The CDR3 runs to 13 residues. The germline gives CDR1 SGHAT, CDR2 FQNNGV.

Details on this clonotype: The junction differs from germline at one of its ends, possibly a read error. This sequence joins TRBV28 and TRBJ2-7; no firm D call. Germline CDR1 and CDR2: MDHEN and SYDVKM. The CDR3 is 14 residues long. DNA of the CDR3: TGTGTCAGCAGTACAGCGCAGATTAACTACGAGCAGTACTTC. Protein: CVSSTAQINYEQYF. The complete variable domain, with remaining parts taken from reference TRBV28 and TRBJ2-7, reads DVKVTQSSRYLVKRTGEKVFLECVQDMDHENMFWYRQDPGLGLRLIYFSYDVKMKEKGDIPEGYSVSREKKERFSLILESASTNQTSMYLCVSSTAQINYEQYFGPGTRLTVT.

Remarks on this clonotype: A much larger clone lies one base from this, so it may be a read error. The CDR3 does not close with the conserved phenylalanine or tryptophan, likely indicating a read error. The rearrangement links TRBV12-3 or TRBV12-4 to TRBJ1-5; the match to TRBD1 covers 8 bases. This CDR3 spans 14 amino acids. The CDR3 nucleotides read TGTGCCAGCAGGGATGCAGGGGGCAATCAGCACCAGCATCTT. Residues: CASRDAGGNQHQHL.

In the case of this clonotype: One end of the junction fails to match germline, which may point to a read error. The chain joins TRBV4-2 to TRBJ2-7, with TRBD2 identical over 7 bases. Per germline, CDR1 LGHNA and CDR2 YNFKEQ. The CDR3 is 15 residues long. The CDR3: CGSSQVSSGPYEQYF. For the CDR3, the DNA is TGTGGCAGCAGCCAAGTGTCTAGCGGACCTTACGAGCAATACTTC.

This clonotype showed up many times. The chain links TRBV29-1 to TRBJ2-7; D call uncertain. The CDR3 has 12 amino acids. Trimming took 4 bases from V and 1 from J, leaving 8 bases between them. The germline V gene encodes CDR1 SQVTM and CDR2 ANQGSEA. Written as DNA, the CDR3 is TGCAGCGTTGCGGAGCGTTCCTACGAGCAGTACTTC. This gives the protein CSVAERSYEQYF.

As concerns this clonotype: At one end the junction does not follow the germline gene, possibly because of a read error. The V call is TRBV12-3 or TRBV12-4, the J call TRBJ1-1; 7 bases line up with TRBD1. The CDR3 covers 13 residues. The CDR3 coding sequence is TGTGCAAGCAGTTTGACAGGGCAGGCTGAAGCTTTCTTT. It translates to CASSLTGQAEAFF.

This clonotype was observed a handful of times. The chain employs TRBV6-5 and TRBJ1-2; a possible D gene is TRBD1 (5 bases). The CDR3 is 11 residues long. Trimming cost V 8 bases and J 8 bases, with 12 bases left between them. Germline values: CDR1 MNHEY, CDR2 SVGAGI. The CDR3 reads CASGTDGGYTF. In nucleotides, the CDR3 is TGTGCCAGCGGGACGGATGGGGGCTACACCTTC.

By frequency in the sample, this clonotype is large. The rearrangement links TRBV12-3 or TRBV12-4 to TRBJ2-1; TRBD2 aligns across 7 bases. Trimming cost V 3 bases and J 8 bases; bases outside gene matches: 1. This CDR3 is 12 amino acids long. CDR3: CASSFGGYEQFF. CDR3 nucleotides: TGTGCCAGCAGTTTCGGGGGGTATGAGCAGTTCTTC.

This clonotype was counted between two and nine times. A clone one base away is much larger, so this may be a read error. The rearrangement links TRBV12-3 or TRBV12-4 to TRBJ2-2, with D possibly matching TRBD2 (6 bases). This CDR3 comprises 12 residues. The CDR3 DNA sequence: TGTGCCAGCAGTTTTCAGGCCGGGGGGCTGTTTTTT. Protein sequence: CASSFQAGGLFF.

The chain links TRBV11-2 to TRBJ2-7; perhaps TRBD2 as D (6 bases). The length of the CDR3 is 16 residues. Trimming pared 6 bases from V and 6 bases from J, leaving 24 bases between. Germline V gene data show CDR1 as SGHAT and CDR2 as FQNNGV. The CDR3 DNA follows: TGTGCCAGCAGATTGGAAGCTAGCGCCCCATCGGTCGAGCAGTACTTC. Translated, it gives CASRLEASAPSVEQYF.

This rearrangement joins TRBV30 to TRBJ2-7; D remains unclear. The CDR3 is made up of 11 amino acids. V lost 0 bases and J lost 9, with 9 bases in between. The germline gives CDR1 GTSNPN, CDR2 SVGIG (reference sequence). This CDR3 reads CAWSVFSGQYF. The CDR3 coding sequence is TGTGCCTGGAGTGTCTTTTCGGGGCAGTACTTC. The whole variable domain, remainder taken from reference TRBV30 and TRBJ2-7, is SQTIHQWPATLVQPVGSPLSLECTVEGTSNPNLYWYRQAAGRGLQLLFYSVGIGQISSEVPQNLSASRPQDRQFILSSKKLLLSDSGFYLCAWSVFSGQYFGPGTRLTVT.

Note on this clonotype: No conserved phenylalanine or tryptophan ends this CDR3, so it is likely a read error. DNA for the CDR3: TGTGCCAGCAGTCCCTCCCCCTTTAGCCGGAGGGAAGGCAATGACCAGTTCTTA. Its translation is CASSPSPFSRREGNDQFL. V is TRBV5-4 and J is TRBJ2-1; D might be TRBD2 (6 bases). Germline CDR1 and CDR2: SGHNT and YYREEE (reference sequence). This CDR3 comprises 18 residues.

This clonotype appeared many times. The chain has TRBV10-3 and TRBJ2-5, with D possibly TRBD2 on 6 matching bases. Germline CDR1 reads ENHRY; CDR2 reads SYGVKD. Trimming removed 3 bases from V and 1 base from J, with 12 bases in between. This CDR3 is built from 15 residues. The CDR3 DNA reads as TGTGCCATCAGTGAAGTTATGGGACTCCAAGAGACCCAGTACTTC. This codes for CAISEVMGLQETQYF.

The CDR3 bases are TGCAGCGTTGGTCGGGGAAACTATGGCTACACCTTC. Translation: CSVGRGNYGYTF. The chain has TRBV29-1 and TRBJ1-2; D gene uncertain. The CDR3 has 12 amino acids. Per the germline V gene, CDR1 is SQVTM and CDR2 is ANQGSEA. The V gene lost 4 bases and the J gene lost 2 bases, with 8 bases spanning the gap.

As for this clonotype: Compared with germline, one end of the junction differs, possibly owing to a read error. The CDR3 sequence is CGVDGGSKQYF. In DNA form, the CDR3 reads TGCGGCGTTGACGGCGGTAGCAAGCAGTACTTC. This chain uses TRBV29-1 with TRBJ2-7; D not certain. The CDR3 runs to 11 residues. Germline V lookup: CDR1 SQVTM, CDR2 ANQGSEA.

The gene calls are TRBV29-1 and TRBJ2-3, with 10 bases fitting TRBD1. V lost 6 bases to trimming and J lost 15 bases; unmatched junction nucleotides: 21. The CDR3 is made up of 15 amino acids. Germline CDR1 reads SQVTM; CDR2 reads ANQGSEA. CDR3 DNA sequence: TGCAGCGTCGACGGGACAGGGGCGGGGGCAGATAGGCATTATTTT. It encodes CSVDGTGAGADRHYF.

As regards this clonotype: A read error is likely, as this CDR3 ends without the conserved phenylalanine or tryptophan. V is TRBV11-2 and J is TRBJ1-1, with TRBD1 identical over 8 bases. This CDR3 spans 13 amino acids. V was clipped by 6 bases and J by 4 bases; unmatched bases: 4. Germline CDR1 reads SGHAT; CDR2 reads FQNNGV. The CDR3 reads CASSFGQGTEAFS. The CDR3 coding sequence is TGTGCCAGCAGTTTCGGACAGGGCACTGAAGCTTTCTCT.

V is TRBV20-1 and J is TRBJ2-2, with TRBD2 identical over 10 bases. Germline CDR1 and CDR2: DFQATT and SNEGSKA (reference sequence). V lost 6 bases, J lost 5 bases, and 6 bases stayed unmatched. The CDR3 loop spans 14 amino acids. As DNA, the CDR3 is TGCAGTGCGGAGCGGGAGGGCCTGACCGGGGAGCTGTTTTTT. Translation gives CSAEREGLTGELFF.

This clonotype was counted ten times or more. The chain joins TRBV5-1 to TRBJ2-5; 8 bases line up with TRBD1. Germline CDR1 reads SGHRS; CDR2 reads YFSETQ. V was clipped by 4 bases and J by 1 base; unmatched bases: 3. CDR3 size: 14 residues. The CDR3 DNA sequence: TGCGCCAGCAGCCTGCAGGGGGCCCAAGAGACCCAGTACTTC. The encoded protein is CASSLQGAQETQYF. The full variable domain, rest sourced from reference TRBV5-1 and TRBJ2-5, is KAGVTQTPRYLIKTRGQQVTLSCSPISGHRSVSWYQQTPGQGLQFLFEYFSETQRNKGNFPGRFSGRQFSNSRSEMNVSTLELGDSALYLCASSLQGAQETQYFGPGTRLLVL.

With respect to this clonotype: No conserved phenylalanine or tryptophan ends this CDR3, so it is likely a read error. The V call is TRBV29-1, the J call TRBJ2-7; TRBD1 agrees at 7 bases. In germline, CDR1 is SQVTM, CDR2 ANQGSEA. The CDR3 covers 11 residues. V shed 4 bases, J shed 5 bases, and the junction held 2 bases outside the gene matches. CDR3 protein: CSVGQGHEQYL. CDR3 sequence (DNA): TGCAGCGTTGGACAGGGTCACGAGCAGTACCTC.

For this clonotype: The germline gene is not matched at one end of the junction; a read error may be the cause. The rearrangement links TRBV5-5 to TRBJ2-7; the D gene is possibly TRBD1 (5 bases). The CDR3 has 13 residues. Germline lookup yields CDR1 SGHKS and CDR2 YYEKEE (reference sequence). DNA of the CDR3: TGTGCCAACAGCTTGGGGCCCGACGGCGAACAGTACTTC. This gives the protein CANSLGPDGEQYF.